The source of this T cell receptor beta chain is a study of T cell responses to AZD1222 COVID-19 vaccine. Whole-study context: Pooled in the analysis were second doses at about 4 or about 12 weeks.

Profiled with immunoSEQ multiplex PCR; TCRdb holds only in-frame clones, not every one. The data contain around 250,000 clones, just over 90% of them seen just once; the ten biggest clones take up 0.5% to 0.65%. To note about this clone: Antigen unknown.

Germline V gives CDR1 SNHLY, CDR2 FYNNEI. This CDR3 has 16 residues. V lost 6 bases and J lost 10; bases outside the gene matches: 13. General study results and limits: Regions 160-218 and 743-854 dominated among vaccine-associated CD4 TCRs spanning spike. The sample set comprised mostly white British donors with more females, and clonal diversity was possibly underestimated.

This TCR derives from an adult in good health. Sequences were derived from peripheral blood, sampled on day 0 of AZD1222 vaccination. V usage is TRBV2 and J usage is TRBJ2-1, with TRBD2 identical over 12 bases. The DNA of the CDR3 is TGTGCCAGCAGGGGCGAGGCTAGCGGGGGGGCCAGCGAGCAGTTCTTC. It encodes CASRGEASGGASEQFF. Using reference TRBV2 and TRBJ2-1 for the parts outside the CDR3, the full variable domain is EPEVTQTPSHQVTQMGQEVILRCVPISNHLYFYWYRQILGQKVEFLVSFYNNEISEKSEIFDDQFSVERPDGSNFTLKIRSTKLEDSAMYFCASRGEASGGASEQFFGPGTRLTVL.